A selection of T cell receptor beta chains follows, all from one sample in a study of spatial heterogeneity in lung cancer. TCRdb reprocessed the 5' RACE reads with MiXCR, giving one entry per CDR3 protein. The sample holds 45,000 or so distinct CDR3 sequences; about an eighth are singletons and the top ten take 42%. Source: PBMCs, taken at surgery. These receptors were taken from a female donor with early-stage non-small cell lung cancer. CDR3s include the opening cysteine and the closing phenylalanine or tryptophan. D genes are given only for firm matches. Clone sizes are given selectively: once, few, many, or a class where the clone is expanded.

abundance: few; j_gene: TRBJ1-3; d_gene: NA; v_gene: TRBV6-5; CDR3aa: CASREYSGNTIYF; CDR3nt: TGTGCCAGCAGGGAATACAGTGGAAACACCATATATTTT
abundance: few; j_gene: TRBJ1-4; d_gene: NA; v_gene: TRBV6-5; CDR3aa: CASRGFSNEKLFF; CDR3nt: TGTGCCAGCAGAGGGTTTAGTAATGAAAAACTGTTTTTT
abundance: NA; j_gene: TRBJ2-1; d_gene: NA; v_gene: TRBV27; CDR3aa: CASSISGNDEQFF; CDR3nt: TGTGCCAGCAGCATTTCAGGTAACGATGAGCAGTTCTTC
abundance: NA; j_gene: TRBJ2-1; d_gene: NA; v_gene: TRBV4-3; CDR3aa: CASSQNFGDEQFF; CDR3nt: TGCGCCAGCAGCCAAAACTTCGGCGATGAGCAGTTCTTC
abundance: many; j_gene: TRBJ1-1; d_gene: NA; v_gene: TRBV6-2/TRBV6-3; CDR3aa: CASSYSGLNTEAFF; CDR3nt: TGTGCCAGCAGTTATTCAGGGCTGAACACTGAAGCTTTCTTT
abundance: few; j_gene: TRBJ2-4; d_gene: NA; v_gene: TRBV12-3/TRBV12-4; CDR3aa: CASSRALAKNIQYF; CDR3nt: TGTGCCAGCAGCAGGGCCCTTGCCAAAAACATTCAGTACTTC
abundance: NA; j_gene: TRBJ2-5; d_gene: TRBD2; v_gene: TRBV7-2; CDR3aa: CASSLLLSGGSQETQYF; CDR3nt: TGTGCCAGCAGCTTATTGCTTAGCGGGGGGTCGCAAGAGACCCAGTACTTC
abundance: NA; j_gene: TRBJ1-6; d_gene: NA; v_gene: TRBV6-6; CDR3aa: CASSYSGQDNSPLHF; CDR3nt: TGTGCCAGCAGTTACTCGGGCCAAGATAATTCACCCCTCCACTTT
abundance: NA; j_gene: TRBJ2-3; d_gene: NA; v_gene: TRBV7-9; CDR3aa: CASSLRGGGREDTQYF; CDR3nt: TGTGCCAGCAGCTTGCGAGGAGGAGGTCGGGAGGATACGCAGTATTTT
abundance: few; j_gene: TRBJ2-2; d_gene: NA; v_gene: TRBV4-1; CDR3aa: CASSQNLPGTGELFF; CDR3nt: TGCGCCAGCAGCCAGAACCTCCCAGGGACCGGGGAGCTGTTTTTT
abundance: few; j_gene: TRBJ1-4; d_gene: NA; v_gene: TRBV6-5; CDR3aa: CASSYEGQAYEKLFF; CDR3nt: TGTGCCAGCAGTTACGAGGGCCAAGCTTATGAAAAACTGTTTTTT
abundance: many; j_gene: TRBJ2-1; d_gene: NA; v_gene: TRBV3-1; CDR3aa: CASSQDQASYNEQFF; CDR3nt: TGTGCCAGCAGCCAAGACCAGGCCTCCTACAATGAGCAGTTCTTC
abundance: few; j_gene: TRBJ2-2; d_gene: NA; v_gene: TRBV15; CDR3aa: CATRTGRTVNTGELFF; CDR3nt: TGTGCCACCCGAACGGGAAGGACAGTGAACACCGGGGAGCTGTTTTTT
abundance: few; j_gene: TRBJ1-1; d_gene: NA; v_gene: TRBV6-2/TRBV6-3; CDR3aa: CASSSLRGPDDTEAFF; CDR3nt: TGTGCCAGCAGTTCGTTAAGGGGCCCCGATGACACTGAAGCTTTCTTT
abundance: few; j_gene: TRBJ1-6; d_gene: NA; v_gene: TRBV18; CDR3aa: CASSRERVLNSPLHF; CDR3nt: TGTGCCAGCTCACGCGAAAGGGTCCTCAATTCACCCCTCCACTTT
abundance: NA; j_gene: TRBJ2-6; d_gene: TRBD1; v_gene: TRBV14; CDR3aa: CASSQVAVGQGASGANVLTF; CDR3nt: TGTGCCAGCAGCCAAGTTGCGGTAGGACAGGGGGCTTCAGGGGCCAACGTCCTGACTTTC
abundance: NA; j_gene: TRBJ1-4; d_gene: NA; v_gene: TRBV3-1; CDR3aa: CASSQQTGTGNEKLFF; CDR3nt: TGTGCCAGCAGCCAACAAACCGGGACTGGAAATGAAAAACTGTTTTTT
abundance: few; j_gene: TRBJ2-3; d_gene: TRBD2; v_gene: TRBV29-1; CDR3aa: CSVEVSGSTDTQYF; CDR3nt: TGCAGCGTTGAAGTTAGCGGGAGCACAGATACGCAGTATTTT
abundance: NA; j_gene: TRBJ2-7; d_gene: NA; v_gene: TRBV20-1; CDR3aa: CSARVRDNLSEQHF; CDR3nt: TGCAGTGCTAGAGTGCGGGACAACCTCTCCGAGCAGCACTTC
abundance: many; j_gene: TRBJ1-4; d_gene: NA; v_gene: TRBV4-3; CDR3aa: CASSSPPRVGKLFF; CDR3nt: TGCGCCAGCAGCTCTCCTCCGCGAGTTGGAAAACTGTTTTTT
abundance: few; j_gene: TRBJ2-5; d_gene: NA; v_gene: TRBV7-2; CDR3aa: CASSTRVWGRETQYF; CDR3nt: TGTGCCAGCAGCACCAGGGTCTGGGGGCGGGAGACCCAGTACTTC
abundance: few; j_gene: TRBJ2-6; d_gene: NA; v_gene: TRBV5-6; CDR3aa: CASSWGLSGANVLTF; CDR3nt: TGTGCCAGCAGCTGGGGGCTCTCTGGGGCCAACGTCCTGACTTTC
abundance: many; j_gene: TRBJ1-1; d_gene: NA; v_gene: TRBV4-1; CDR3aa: CASSPPFEGNTEAFF; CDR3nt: TGCGCCAGCAGCCCTCCGTTCGAGGGGAACACTGAAGCTTTCTTT
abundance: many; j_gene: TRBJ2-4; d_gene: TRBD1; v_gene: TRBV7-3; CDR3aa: CASSQGGQGPNIQYF; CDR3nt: TGTGCCAGCAGCCAAGGCGGACAGGGACCAAACATTCAGTACTTC
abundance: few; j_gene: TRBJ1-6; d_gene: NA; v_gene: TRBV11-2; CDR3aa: CASSLAGYNSPLHF; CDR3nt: TGTGCCAGCAGCTTAGCGGGCTATAATTCACCCCTCCACTTT
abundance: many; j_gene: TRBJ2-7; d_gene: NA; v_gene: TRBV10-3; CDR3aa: CAISDIITGTHEQYF; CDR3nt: TGTGCCATCAGTGATATAATTACCGGGACTCACGAGCAGTACTTC
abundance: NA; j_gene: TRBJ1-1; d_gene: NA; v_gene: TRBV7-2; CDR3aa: CASSLNGAEAFF; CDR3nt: TGTGCCAGCAGCTTAAATGGTGCCGAAGCTTTCTTT
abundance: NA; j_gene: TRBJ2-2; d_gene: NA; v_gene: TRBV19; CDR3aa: CASSINWLDGELFF; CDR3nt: TGTGCCAGTAGTATAAACTGGTTGGACGGGGAGCTGTTTTTT
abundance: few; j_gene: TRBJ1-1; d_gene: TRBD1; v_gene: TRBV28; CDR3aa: CASRPTGLNTEAFF; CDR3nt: TGTGCCAGCAGACCGACAGGGTTAAACACTGAAGCTTTCTTT